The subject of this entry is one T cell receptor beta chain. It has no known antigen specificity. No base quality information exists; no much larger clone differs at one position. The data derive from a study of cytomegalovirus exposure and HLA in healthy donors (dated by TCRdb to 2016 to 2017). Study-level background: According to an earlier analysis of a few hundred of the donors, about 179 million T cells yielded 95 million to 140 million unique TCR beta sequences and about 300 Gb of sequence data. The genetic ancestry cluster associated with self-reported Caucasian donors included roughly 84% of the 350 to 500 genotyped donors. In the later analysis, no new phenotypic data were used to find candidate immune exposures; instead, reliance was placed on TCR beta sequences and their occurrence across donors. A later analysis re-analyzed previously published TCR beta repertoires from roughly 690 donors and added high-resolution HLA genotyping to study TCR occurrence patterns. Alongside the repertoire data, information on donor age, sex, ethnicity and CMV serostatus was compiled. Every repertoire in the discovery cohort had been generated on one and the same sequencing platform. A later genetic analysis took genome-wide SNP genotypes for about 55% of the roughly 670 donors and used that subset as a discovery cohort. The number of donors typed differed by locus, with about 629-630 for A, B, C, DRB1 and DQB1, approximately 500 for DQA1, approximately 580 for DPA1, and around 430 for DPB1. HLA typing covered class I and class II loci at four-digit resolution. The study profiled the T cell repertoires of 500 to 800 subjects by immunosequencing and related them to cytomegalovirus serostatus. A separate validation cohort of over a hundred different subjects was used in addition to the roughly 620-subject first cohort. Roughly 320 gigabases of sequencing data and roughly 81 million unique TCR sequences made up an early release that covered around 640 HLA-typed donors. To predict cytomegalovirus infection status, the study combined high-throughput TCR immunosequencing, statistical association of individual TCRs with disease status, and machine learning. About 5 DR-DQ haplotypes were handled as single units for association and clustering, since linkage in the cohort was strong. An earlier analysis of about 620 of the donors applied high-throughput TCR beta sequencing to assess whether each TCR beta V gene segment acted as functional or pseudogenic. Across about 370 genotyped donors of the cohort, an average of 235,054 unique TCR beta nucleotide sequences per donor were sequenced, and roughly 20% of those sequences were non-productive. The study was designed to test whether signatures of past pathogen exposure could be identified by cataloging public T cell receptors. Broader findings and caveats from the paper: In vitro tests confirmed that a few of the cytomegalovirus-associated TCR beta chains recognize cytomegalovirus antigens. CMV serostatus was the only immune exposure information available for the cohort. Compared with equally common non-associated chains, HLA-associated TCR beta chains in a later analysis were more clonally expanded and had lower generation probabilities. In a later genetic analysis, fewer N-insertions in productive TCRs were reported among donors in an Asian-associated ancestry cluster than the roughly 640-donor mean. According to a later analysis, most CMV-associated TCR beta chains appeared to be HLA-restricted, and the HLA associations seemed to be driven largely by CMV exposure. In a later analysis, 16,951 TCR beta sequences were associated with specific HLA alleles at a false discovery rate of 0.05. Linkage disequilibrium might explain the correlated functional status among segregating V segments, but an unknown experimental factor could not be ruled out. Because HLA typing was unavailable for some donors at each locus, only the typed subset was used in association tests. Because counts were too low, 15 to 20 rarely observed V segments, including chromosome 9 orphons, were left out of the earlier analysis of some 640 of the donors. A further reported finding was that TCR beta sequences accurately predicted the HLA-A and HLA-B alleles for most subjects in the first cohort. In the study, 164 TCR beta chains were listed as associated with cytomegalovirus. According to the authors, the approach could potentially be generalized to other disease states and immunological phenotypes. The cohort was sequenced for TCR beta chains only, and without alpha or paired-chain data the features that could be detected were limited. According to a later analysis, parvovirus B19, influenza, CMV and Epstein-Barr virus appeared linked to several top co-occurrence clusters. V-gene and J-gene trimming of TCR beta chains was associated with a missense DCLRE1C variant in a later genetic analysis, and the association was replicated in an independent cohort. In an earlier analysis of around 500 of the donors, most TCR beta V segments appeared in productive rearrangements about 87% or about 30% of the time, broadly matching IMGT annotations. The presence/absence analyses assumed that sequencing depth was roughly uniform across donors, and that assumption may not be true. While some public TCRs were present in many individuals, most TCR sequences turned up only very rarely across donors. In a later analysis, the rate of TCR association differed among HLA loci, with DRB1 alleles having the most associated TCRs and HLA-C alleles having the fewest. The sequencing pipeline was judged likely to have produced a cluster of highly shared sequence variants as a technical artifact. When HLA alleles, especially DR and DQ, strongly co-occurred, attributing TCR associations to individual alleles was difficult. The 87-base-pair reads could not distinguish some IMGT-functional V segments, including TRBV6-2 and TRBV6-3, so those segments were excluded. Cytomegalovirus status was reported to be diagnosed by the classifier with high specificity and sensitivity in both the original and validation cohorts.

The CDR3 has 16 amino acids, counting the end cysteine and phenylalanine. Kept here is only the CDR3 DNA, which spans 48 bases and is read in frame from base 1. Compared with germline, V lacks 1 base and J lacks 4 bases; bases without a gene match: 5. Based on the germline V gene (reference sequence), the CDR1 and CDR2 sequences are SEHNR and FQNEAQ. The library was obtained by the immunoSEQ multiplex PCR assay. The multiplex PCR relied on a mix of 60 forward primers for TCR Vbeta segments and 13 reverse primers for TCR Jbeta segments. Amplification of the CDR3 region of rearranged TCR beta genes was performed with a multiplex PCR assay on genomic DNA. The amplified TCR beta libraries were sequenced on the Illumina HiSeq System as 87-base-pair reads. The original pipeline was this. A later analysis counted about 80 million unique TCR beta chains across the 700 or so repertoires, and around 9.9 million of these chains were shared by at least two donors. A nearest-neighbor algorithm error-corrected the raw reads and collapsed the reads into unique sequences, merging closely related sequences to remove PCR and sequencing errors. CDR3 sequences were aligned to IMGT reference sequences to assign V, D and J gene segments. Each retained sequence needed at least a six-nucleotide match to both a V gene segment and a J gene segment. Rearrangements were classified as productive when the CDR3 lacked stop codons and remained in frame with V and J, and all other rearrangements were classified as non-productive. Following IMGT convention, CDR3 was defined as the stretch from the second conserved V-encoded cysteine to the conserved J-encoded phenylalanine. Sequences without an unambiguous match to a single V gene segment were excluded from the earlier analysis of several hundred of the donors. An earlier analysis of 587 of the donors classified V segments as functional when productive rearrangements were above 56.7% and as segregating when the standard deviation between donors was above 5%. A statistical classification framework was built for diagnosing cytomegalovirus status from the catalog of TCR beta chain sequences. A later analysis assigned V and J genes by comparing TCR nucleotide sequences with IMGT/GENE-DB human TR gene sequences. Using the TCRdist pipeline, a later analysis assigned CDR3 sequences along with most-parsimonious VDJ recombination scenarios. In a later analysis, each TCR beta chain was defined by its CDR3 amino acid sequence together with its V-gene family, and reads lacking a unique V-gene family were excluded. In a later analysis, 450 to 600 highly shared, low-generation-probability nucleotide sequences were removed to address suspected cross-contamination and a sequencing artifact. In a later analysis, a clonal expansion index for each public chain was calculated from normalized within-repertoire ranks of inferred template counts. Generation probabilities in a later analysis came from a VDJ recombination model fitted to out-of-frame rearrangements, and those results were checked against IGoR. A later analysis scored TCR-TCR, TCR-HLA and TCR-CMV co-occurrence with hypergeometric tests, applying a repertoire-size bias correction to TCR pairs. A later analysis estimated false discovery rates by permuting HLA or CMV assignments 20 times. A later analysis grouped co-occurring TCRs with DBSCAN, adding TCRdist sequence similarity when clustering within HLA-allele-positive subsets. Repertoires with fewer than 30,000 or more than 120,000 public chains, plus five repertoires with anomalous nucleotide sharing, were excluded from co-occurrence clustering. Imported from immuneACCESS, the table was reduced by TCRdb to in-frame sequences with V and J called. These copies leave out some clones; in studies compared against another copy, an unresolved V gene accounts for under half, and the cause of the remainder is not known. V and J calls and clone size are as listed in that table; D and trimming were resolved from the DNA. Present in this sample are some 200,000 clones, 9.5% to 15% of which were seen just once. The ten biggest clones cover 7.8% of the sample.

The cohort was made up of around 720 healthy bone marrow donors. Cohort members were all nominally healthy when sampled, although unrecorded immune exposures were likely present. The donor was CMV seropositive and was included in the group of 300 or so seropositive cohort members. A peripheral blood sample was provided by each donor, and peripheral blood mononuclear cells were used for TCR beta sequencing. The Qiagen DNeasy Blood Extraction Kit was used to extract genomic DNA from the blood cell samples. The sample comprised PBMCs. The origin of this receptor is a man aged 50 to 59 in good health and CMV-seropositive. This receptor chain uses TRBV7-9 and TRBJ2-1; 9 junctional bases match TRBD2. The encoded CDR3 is CASSLGASGDYNEQFF. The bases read TGTGCCAGCAGCTTAGGGGCTAGCGGGGATTACAATGAGCAGTTCTTC.